The rows below give T cell receptor beta chains drawn from one sample of a study of T cell responses to AZD1222 COVID-19 vaccine. Clones were sequenced by immunoSEQ multiplex PCR, and TCRdb holds only the in-frame ones, with some missing. The data contain approximately 100,000 clones, 88% of them seen just once; the ten biggest clones take up over 6.5%. Sequenced here: peripheral blood, sampled on day 0 of AZD1222 vaccination. The source of these receptors is an adult in good health. Both conserved end residues are part of each CDR3. The D gene is left open where the match is weak. Not every row has a clone size; where given, it reads once, few, many or a size class.

cdr3_nt cdr3_aa clone_size v_call d_call j_call
TGTGCCAGCAGCCCGAAACAGGGGAACACTGAAGCTTTCTTT CASSPKQGNTEAFF once TRBV7-8 NA TRBJ1-1
TGTGCCAGCAGTTACCAGACAGGGGGCGTCCGCTCACCCCTCCACTTT CASSYQTGGVRSPLHF once TRBV6-2/TRBV6-3 TRBD1 TRBJ1-6
TGTGCCAGCAGCGCCGAGGGCAGGGGAAGACAAGAGACCCAGTACTTC CASSAEGRGRQETQYF NA TRBV5-6 NA TRBJ2-5
TGTGCCAGCTCACCGGGACTTGATCAGCCCCAGCATTTT CASSPGLDQPQHF NA TRBV18 NA TRBJ1-5
TGTGCCAGCAGTTTATCCCGGGACAGGGGGTTCTCTGGGGCCAACGTCCTGACTTTC CASSLSRDRGFSGANVLTF NA TRBV28 TRBD1 TRBJ2-6
TGTGCCAGCTCACCTTGGGTCGGGGAGCTGTTTTTT CASSPWVGELFF NA TRBV18 NA TRBJ2-2
TGTGCCAGCAGTGCCACTCCGCCGACGGACGAGCAGTACTTC CASSATPPTDEQYF NA TRBV6-2/TRBV6-3 NA TRBJ2-7
TGTGCCAGCAGCCTCTATTACCAGGGGGCCGAGGGCTACACCTTC CASSLYYQGAEGYTF NA TRBV7-2 TRBD1 TRBJ1-2
TGTGCCACCAGCACAAGACAGGGATTAATCTCACCCCTCCACTTT CATSTRQGLISPLHF NA TRBV15 TRBD1 TRBJ1-6
TGTGCCAGCAGTTACTCCCATCAACAGCCCCAGCATTTT CASSYSHQQPQHF once TRBV6-5 NA TRBJ1-5
TGCAGCGTCCGACTAGCGAATAATTACGAGCAGTACTTC CSVRLANNYEQYF few TRBV29-1 TRBD2 TRBJ2-7
TGCAGCGTTGAGTCGAGCGGGGTTGATACGCAGTATTTT CSVESSGVDTQYF NA TRBV29-1 TRBD2 TRBJ2-3
TGTGCCAGCAGCGCCACAGGCCTTAATGAAAAACTGTTTTTT CASSATGLNEKLFF once TRBV11-2 NA TRBJ1-4
TGTGCCAGCAGCCTTCCAGGGGGCGGCACTGAAGCTTTCTTT CASSLPGGGTEAFF NA TRBV6-2/TRBV6-3 TRBD1 TRBJ1-1
TGTGCCAGCAGCTTAGTAAAAGGGGCCAGCACCTACCCCTACTTC CASSLVKGASTYPYF few TRBV7-8 NA TRBJ2-7
TGTGCCAGCAGCCCCGGGACGGTGAACACTGAAGCTTTCTTT CASSPGTVNTEAFF NA TRBV5-8 NA TRBJ1-1
TGTGCCAGCAGCTTGGACAGGCACGAGCAGTACTTC CASSLDRHEQYF few TRBV6-5 TRBD1 TRBJ2-7
TGTGCCAGCAGTGATATAGCGGGAGGGTACAATGAGCAGTTCTTC CASSDIAGGYNEQFF NA TRBV6-1 TRBD2 TRBJ2-1
TGTGCCAGCAGTGACCCCAGGGGATGGAATGGCTACACCTTC CASSDPRGWNGYTF NA TRBV2 NA TRBJ1-2
TGTGCCACCCGAGAGAGCGGGAGGGCCCCCAATGAGCAGTTCTTC CATRESGRAPNEQFF NA TRBV24-1 TRBD2 TRBJ2-1
TGTGCCAGCAGCTTAATGGGGGCAGTGCGTTGGAACACTGAAGCTTTCTTT CASSLMGAVRWNTEAFF NA TRBV7-8 NA TRBJ1-1
TGTGCCAGCAGTTTCGACATGGGGGTACGTGGCTACACCTTC CASSFDMGVRGYTF NA TRBV28 NA TRBJ1-2
TGTGCCAGTAGTATTTTGCTTCAGGGGAACCAGCCCCAGCATTTT CASSILLQGNQPQHF NA TRBV19 NA TRBJ1-5
TGTGCCAGCAGCTTGGGACAGGGGCTCTATGGCTACACCTTC CASSLGQGLYGYTF NA TRBV11-2 TRBD1 TRBJ1-2
TGTGCCAGCAGCTCTGGACAGTTTAAAAATCAGCCCCAGCATTTT CASSSGQFKNQPQHF NA TRBV7-2 NA TRBJ1-5
TGTGCCTGGAGTTTGTTGGGGGCCTATAATTCACCCCTCCACTTT CAWSLLGAYNSPLHF NA TRBV30 NA TRBJ1-6